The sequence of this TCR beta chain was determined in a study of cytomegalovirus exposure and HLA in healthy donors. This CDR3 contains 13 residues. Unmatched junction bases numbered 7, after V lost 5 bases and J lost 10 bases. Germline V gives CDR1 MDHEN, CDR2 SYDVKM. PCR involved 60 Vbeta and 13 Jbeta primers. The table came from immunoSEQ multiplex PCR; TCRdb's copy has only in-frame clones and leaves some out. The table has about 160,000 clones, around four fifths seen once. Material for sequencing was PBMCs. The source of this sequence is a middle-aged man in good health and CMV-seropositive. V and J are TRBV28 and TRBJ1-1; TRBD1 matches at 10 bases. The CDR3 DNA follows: TGTGCCAGCAGTCAGGGACAGGGGCAGATAGCTTTCTTT. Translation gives CASSQGQGQIAFF.